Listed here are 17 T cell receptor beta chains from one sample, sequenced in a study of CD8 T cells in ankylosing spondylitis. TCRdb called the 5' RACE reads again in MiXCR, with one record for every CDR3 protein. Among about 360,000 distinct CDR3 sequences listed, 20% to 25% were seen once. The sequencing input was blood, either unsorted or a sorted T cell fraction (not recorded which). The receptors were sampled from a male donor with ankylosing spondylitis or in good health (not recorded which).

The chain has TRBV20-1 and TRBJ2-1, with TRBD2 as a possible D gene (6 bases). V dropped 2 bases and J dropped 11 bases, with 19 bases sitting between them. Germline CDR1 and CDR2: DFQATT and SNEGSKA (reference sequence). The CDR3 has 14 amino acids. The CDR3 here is CSARPTTLTRKQFF. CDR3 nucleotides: TGCAGTGCTAGACCTACTACTCTGACTAGAAAGCAGTTCTTC.

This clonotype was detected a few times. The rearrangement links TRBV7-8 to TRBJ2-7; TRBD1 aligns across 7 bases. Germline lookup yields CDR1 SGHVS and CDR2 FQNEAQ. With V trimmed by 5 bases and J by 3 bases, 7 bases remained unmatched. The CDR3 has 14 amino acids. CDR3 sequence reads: CASSPWDSYYEQYF. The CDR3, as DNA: TGTGCCAGCAGCCCCTGGGACAGCTACTACGAGCAGTACTTC. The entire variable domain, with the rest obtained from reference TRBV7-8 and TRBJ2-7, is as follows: GAGVSQSPRYKVAKRGQDVALRCDPISGHVSLFWYQQALGQGPEFLTYFQNEAQLDKSGLPSDRFFAERPEGSVSTLKIQRTQQEDSAVYLCASSPWDSYYEQYFGPGTRLTVT.

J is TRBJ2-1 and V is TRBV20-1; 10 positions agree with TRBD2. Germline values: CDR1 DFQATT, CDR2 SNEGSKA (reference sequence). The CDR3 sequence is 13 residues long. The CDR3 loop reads CRHGLADYNEQFF. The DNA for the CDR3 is TGCAGGCATGGACTAGCGGACTACAATGAGCAGTTCTTC.

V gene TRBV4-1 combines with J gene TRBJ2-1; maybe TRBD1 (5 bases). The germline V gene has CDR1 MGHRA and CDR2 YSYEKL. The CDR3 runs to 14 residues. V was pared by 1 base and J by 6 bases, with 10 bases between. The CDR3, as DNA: TGCGCCAGCAGCCAAGTCGCGACAGCCAATGAGCAGTTCTTC. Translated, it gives CASSQVATANEQFF.

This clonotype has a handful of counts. This chain's CDR3 is CASSPEEAEDSTDTQYF. CDR3 in DNA: TGTGCCAGCAGCCCTGAGGAGGCGGAAGATAGCACAGATACGCAGTATTTT. The V and J genes are TRBV7-3 and TRBJ2-3; perhaps TRBD2 as D (5 bases). With 5 bases removed from V and 0 bases from J, the gap between germline ends came to 18 bases. The CDR3 contains 17 residues. The germline V gene encodes CDR1 SGHTA and CDR2 FQGTGA.

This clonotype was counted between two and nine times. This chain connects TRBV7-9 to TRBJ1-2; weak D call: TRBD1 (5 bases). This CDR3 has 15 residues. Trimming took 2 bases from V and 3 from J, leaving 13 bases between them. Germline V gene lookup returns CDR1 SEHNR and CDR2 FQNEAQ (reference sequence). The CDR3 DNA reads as TGTGCCAGCAGCTTATTCGGTCAGGGTGACTATGGCTACACCTTC. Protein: CASSLFGQGDYGYTF.

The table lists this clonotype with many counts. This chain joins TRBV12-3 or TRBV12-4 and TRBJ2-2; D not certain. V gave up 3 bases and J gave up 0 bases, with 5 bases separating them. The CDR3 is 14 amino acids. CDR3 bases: TGTGCCAGCAGTTTTACAGCGAACACCGGGGAGCTGTTTTTT. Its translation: CASSFTANTGELFF.

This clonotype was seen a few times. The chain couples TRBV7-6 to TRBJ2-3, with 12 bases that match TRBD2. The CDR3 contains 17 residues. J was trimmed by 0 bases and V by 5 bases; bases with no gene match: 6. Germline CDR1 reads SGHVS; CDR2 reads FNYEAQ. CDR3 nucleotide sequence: TGTGCCAGCAGCCCCAGGACTAGCGGGGAGAGCACAGATACGCAGTATTTT. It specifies CASSPRTSGESTDTQYF.

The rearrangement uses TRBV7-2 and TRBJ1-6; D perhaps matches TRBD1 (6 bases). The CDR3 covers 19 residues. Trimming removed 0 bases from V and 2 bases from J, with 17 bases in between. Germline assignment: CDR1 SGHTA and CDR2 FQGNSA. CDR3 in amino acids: CASSLAWGQGKAYNSPLHF. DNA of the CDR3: TGTGCCAGCAGCTTAGCGTGGGGCCAGGGGAAGGCCTATAATTCACCCCTCCACTTT.

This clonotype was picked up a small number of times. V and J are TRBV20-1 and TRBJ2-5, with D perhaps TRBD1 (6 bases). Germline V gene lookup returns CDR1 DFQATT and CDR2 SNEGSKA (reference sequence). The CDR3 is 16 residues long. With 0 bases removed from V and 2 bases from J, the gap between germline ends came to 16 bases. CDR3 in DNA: TGCAGTGCTAGAGATCTTTGGACAGAGATTCAAGAGACCCAGTACTTC. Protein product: CSARDLWTEIQETQYF.

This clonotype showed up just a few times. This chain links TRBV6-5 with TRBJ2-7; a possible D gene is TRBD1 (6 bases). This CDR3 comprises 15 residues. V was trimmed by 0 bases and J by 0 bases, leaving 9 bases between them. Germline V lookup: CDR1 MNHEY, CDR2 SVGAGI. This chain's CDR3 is CASSYSPGASYEQYF. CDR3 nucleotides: TGTGCCAGCAGTTACTCGCCAGGGGCCTCCTACGAGCAGTACTTC.

CDR3 amino acids: CASSLRAANEQFF. CDR3 coding DNA: TGTGCCAGCAGCTTGAGGGCGGCCAATGAGCAGTTCTTC. J is TRBJ2-1 and V is TRBV5-6; D gene uncertain. CDR3 length: 13 amino acids. Germline V CDR1 and CDR2: SGHDT, YYEEEE. V dropped 1 base and J dropped 6 bases, with 8 bases sitting between them.

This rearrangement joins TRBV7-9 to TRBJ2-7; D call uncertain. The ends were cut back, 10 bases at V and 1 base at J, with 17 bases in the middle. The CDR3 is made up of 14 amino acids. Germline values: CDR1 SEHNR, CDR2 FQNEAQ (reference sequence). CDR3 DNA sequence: TGTGCCACCAGAGCCGGGCCGTTATCCTACGAGCAGTACTTC. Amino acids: CATRAGPLSYEQYF.

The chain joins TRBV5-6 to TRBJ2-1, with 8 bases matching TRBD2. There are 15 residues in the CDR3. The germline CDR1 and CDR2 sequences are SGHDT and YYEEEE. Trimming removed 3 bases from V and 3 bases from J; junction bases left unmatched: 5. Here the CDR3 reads CASSSGGGNYNEQFF. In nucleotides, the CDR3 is TGTGCCAGCAGCTCCGGGGGGGGTAACTACAATGAGCAGTTCTTC.

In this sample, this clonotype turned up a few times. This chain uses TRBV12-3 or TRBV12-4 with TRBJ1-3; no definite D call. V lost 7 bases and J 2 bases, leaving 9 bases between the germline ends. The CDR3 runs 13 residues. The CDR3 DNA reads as TGTGCCAGCAACGGGGAAACTGGAAACACCATATATTTT. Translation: CASNGETGNTIYF.

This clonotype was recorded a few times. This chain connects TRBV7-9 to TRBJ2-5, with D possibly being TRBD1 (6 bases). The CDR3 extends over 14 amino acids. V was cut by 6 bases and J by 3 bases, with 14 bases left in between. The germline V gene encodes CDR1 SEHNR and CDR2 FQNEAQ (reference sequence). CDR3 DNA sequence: TGTGCCAGCAGTCATAGACAGGAGAAAGAGACCCAGTACTTC. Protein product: CASSHRQEKETQYF.

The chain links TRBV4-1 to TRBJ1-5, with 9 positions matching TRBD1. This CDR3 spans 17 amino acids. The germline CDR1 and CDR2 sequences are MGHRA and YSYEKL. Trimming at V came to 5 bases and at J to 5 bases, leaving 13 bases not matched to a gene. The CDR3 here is CASSASRDRELDQPQHF. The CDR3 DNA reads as TGCGCCAGCAGCGCCTCCCGGGACAGGGAATTAGATCAGCCCCAGCATTTT.